These 10 T cell receptor beta chains came from one sample sequenced in a study of T cell changes during pregnancy in multiple sclerosis. Sequenced by immunoSEQ multiplex PCR; TCRdb stores in-frame clones only, minus some. The sample contains 55,000 to 80,000 clones, over 85% of which appear only once. Here the sequenced sample was CD8+ T cells from peripheral blood mononuclear cells, taken in the second trimester of pregnancy. These receptors were taken from a female donor with multiple sclerosis, enrolled in a pregnancy study.

The rearrangement joins TRBV28 to TRBJ2-5; D call uncertain. This CDR3 comprises 11 residues. Germline V gene sequence: CDR1 MDHEN, CDR2 SYDVKM. With 5 bases removed from V and 4 bases from J, the gap between germline ends came to 5 bases. CDR3 amino acids: CASSIAETQYF. The CDR3 bases are TGTGCCAGCAGTATAGCAGAGACCCAGTACTTC. The full variable domain, rest sourced from reference TRBV28 and TRBJ2-5, is DVKVTQSSRYLVKRTGEKVFLECVQDMDHENMFWYRQDPGLGLRLIYFSYDVKMKEKGDIPEGYSVSREKKERFSLILESASTNQTSMYLCASSIAETQYFGPGTRLLVL.

This chain uses TRBV6-1 with TRBJ2-7, with D unclear. Germline CDR1 MNHNS, CDR2 SASEGT. The CDR3 length is 13 residues. V was trimmed by 6 bases and J by 0 bases, leaving 9 bases between them. CDR3: CASSYLSSYEQYF. The CDR3 nucleotides read TGTGCCAGCAGCTACCTTAGCTCCTACGAGCAGTACTTC.

The chain recombines TRBV5-6 with TRBJ2-3; D perhaps matches TRBD2 (5 bases). Trimming left V 4 bases short and J 0 bases short, with 12 bases between. Germline lookup yields CDR1 SGHDT and CDR2 YYEEEE. The CDR3 spans 15 residues. DNA for the CDR3: TGTGCCAGCAGCATCCTCGGAGGCAGCACAGATACGCAGTATTTT. Translated, it gives CASSILGGSTDTQYF.

The J gene is TRBJ2-2, the V gene TRBV11-2; possible D gene TRBD2, 6 bases. This CDR3 is 13 amino acids long. CDR1 and CDR2 (germline): SGHAT, FQNNGV. V shed 3 bases and J shed 8 bases, with 10 bases lying between them. CDR3 sequence (DNA): TGTGCCAGCAGCTTCTTGGCGGGAGGGGAGCTGTTTTTT. This translates into CASSFLAGGELFF.

The rearrangement uses TRBV4-3 and TRBJ1-4; D call uncertain. Trimming cost V 8 bases and J 6 bases, with 10 bases left between them. Germline values: CDR1 LGHNA, CDR2 YSLEER. The CDR3 runs 12 residues. The CDR3 DNA reads as TGCGCCAGCTCCCAGACATATGAAAAACTGTTTTTT. Amino acid sequence: CASSQTYEKLFF.

The V gene is TRBV5-1, the J gene TRBJ2-7; TRBD1 matches at 10 bases. The CDR3 totals 15 residues. V lost 3 bases to trimming and J lost 3 bases; unmatched junction nucleotides: 6. CDR1 SGHRS and CDR2 YFSETQ come from the germline V gene. DNA for the CDR3: TGCGCCAGCAGCTCCCGGGACAGGGGAATCTACGAGCAGTACTTC. This encodes CASSSRDRGIYEQYF.

The chain recombines TRBV7-8 with TRBJ1-3; D is unresolved. CDR1 is SGHVS and CDR2 is FQNEAQ in the germline V gene. The length of the CDR3 is 12 residues. V dropped 3 bases and J dropped 4 bases, with 4 bases sitting between them. CDR3 residues: CASSFLGNTIYF. In DNA form, the CDR3 reads TGTGCCAGCAGCTTCCTGGGAAACACCATATATTTT.

This chain uses TRBV28 with TRBJ2-5; D call uncertain. The germline V and J ends were trimmed by 2 bases and 0 bases, with 19 bases remaining between them. CDR3 length equals 18 residues. CDR1 and CDR2 from the germline V gene are MDHEN and SYDVKM. CDR3 protein: CASSLGLGQPKHQETQYF. The CDR3 nucleotides are TGTGCCAGCAGTTTAGGTCTTGGGCAGCCCAAACACCAAGAGACCCAGTACTTC.

This chain connects TRBV27 to TRBJ2-1; D gene ambiguous. This CDR3 has 12 residues. V dropped 5 bases and J dropped 9 bases, with 11 bases sitting between them. The germline gives CDR1 MNHEY, CDR2 SMNVEV (reference sequence). Here the CDR3 reads CASSPPLGEQFF. The CDR3 nucleotides are TGTGCCAGCAGTCCCCCCCTAGGTGAGCAGTTCTTC.

This clone was seen a single time. The chain employs TRBV5-6 and TRBJ1-2, with D possibly TRBD1 on 5 matching bases. CDR3 size: 15 residues. The germline CDR1 and CDR2 sequences are SGHDT and YYEEEE. V lost 2 bases, J lost 1 base, and 12 bases lay in between. CDR3 residues: CASSFPDSLNYGYTF. CDR3 DNA sequence: TGTGCCAGCAGCTTCCCCGACAGCCTTAACTATGGCTACACCTTC.